The entry below describes one T cell receptor beta chain. Its target is unknown. This specimen belongs to a study of blood T cells in healthy people across ages. General observations from the study: The long-lived group displayed more naive CD4+ cells, plus higher diversity, than the aged donors did. Researchers said unsorted PBMCs prevented a conclusive naive versus antigen-experienced comparison.

Then a second PCR, running roughly 6 to 12 cycles, was carried out with a sample-barcoded 5' primer and a J-beta primer mix. The template-switch adaptor, which had 12 random nucleotides, put a tag on each cDNA molecule. TCRdb redid the calling of the 5' RACE reads with MiXCR, one entry per CDR3 protein. The sample includes about a million distinct CDR3 sequences, more than 30% seen only once; the top ten take around 13%. This CDR3 is built from 13 residues. Trimming took off 0 bases at V and 9 bases at J, with 12 bases between the two ends. Germline V lookup: CDR1 DFQATT, CDR2 SNEGSKA (reference sequence). Total RNA was extracted at no less than 6 micrograms per sample.

Sequences were obtained from blood. This chain joins TRBV20-1 and TRBJ1-5, with D hard to call. The receptor comes from a young man in good health. The CDR3 bases are TGCAGTGCTAGAGATCTTTCTTCCTGGCCCCAGCATTTT. Its protein product is CSARDLSSWPQHF.